The 10 T cell receptor beta chains below were found in one sample sequenced in a study of cytomegalovirus exposure and HLA in healthy donors. 13 Jbeta primers and 60 Vbeta primers were used for the PCR. Sequencing used immunoSEQ multiplex PCR; TCRdb keeps in-frame clones, though not all of them. The sample has about 190,000 clones; roughly 80% are singletons. The sequencing input was PBMCs. The receptors were sampled from a woman younger than 35 in good health and CMV-seronegative.

The chain links TRBV19 to TRBJ2-7, with 10 bases identical to TRBD2. The CDR3 covers 17 residues. The V gene end was trimmed by 5 bases and the J gene end by 1 base; junction bases not matched to a gene: 11. Germline V gene sequence: CDR1 LNHDA, CDR2 SQIVND (reference sequence). The CDR3 here is CASSSFFVAGGSYEQYF. DNA for the CDR3: TGTGCCAGTAGTTCGTTTTTCGTAGCGGGGGGTTCCTACGAGCAGTACTTC.

The V gene is TRBV5-4, the J gene TRBJ2-3; 7 nucleotides match TRBD2. Germline CDR1 reads SGHNT; CDR2 reads YYREEE (reference sequence). The CDR3 contains 16 residues. V lost 4 bases, J lost 2 bases, and 10 bases stayed unmatched. DNA of the CDR3: TGTGCCAGCAGCCCTATGTCCGGGAGGAACACAGATACGCAGTATTTT. Translated: CASSPMSGRNTDTQYF.

The genes are TRBV27 and TRBJ2-7, with 9 bases matching TRBD2. Trimming took 5 bases from V and 0 from J; bases not matched to a gene: 2. The CDR3 has 14 residues. Germline V lookup: CDR1 MNHEY, CDR2 SMNVEV (reference sequence). The CDR3 DNA reads TGTGCCAGCAGTCTAGCGGGGAACTCCTACGAGCAGTACTTC. It translates to CASSLAGNSYEQYF.

The J gene is TRBJ2-7, the V gene TRBV7-2; 10 bases fit TRBD2. Germline-derived CDR1 and CDR2 are SGHTA and FQGNSA. V dropped 7 bases and J dropped 5; count of bases not matched to a gene: 8. CDR3 size: 14 residues. CDR3 sequence (DNA): TGTGCCAGCAAAGCGGGAGGGCCGGTTAACGAGCAGTACTTC. It codes for CASKAGGPVNEQYF.

This clone was seen a few times. The chain carries TRBV30 and TRBJ2-1; 9 bases map to TRBD1. The CDR3 runs 11 residues. After removal of 7 bases from V and 7 bases from J, the junction contained 2 bases not matched to a gene. Germline lookup yields CDR1 GTSNPN and CDR2 SVGIG (reference sequence). This CDR3 reads CASDRGNEQFF. In nucleotides, the CDR3 is TGTGCCTCGGACAGGGGTAATGAGCAGTTCTTC.

The CDR3 DNA reads as TGTGCCAGCAGCCCGACAGGATCAATTTCCTACGAGCAGTACTTC. It is translated as CASSPTGSISYEQYF. The chain uses TRBV13 and TRBJ2-7; a weak D match, TRBD1 (6 bases). The CDR3 consists of 15 residues. CDR1 is PRHDT and CDR2 is FYEKMQ in the germline V gene (reference sequence). V lost 5 bases, J lost 1 base, and 15 bases lay in between.

V usage is TRBV5-4 and J usage is TRBJ2-5; 8 bases line up with TRBD2. The V gene's germline CDR1 is SGHNT and CDR2 YYREEE (reference sequence). The CDR3 contains 16 residues. V gave up 0 bases and J gave up 2 bases; unmatched junction bases: 6. CDR3: CASSLATSGGQETQYF. CDR3 coding DNA: TGTGCCAGCAGCTTGGCCACTAGCGGAGGGCAAGAGACCCAGTACTTC.

The CDR3 DNA reads as TGTGCCAGCAGTGAATGGACTACCACAGATACGCAGTATTTT. Protein sequence: CASSEWTTTDTQYF. This sequence joins TRBV6-4 and TRBJ2-3; perhaps TRBD2 as D (6 bases). Deletions cut 3 bases from V and 2 bases from J, with 9 bases between. Germline loops: CDR1 MRHNA, CDR2 SNTAGT. The CDR3 contains 14 residues.

The chain is built from TRBV9 and TRBJ2-7; D is perhaps TRBD1 (5 bases). V lost 2 bases to trimming and J lost 7 bases, with 16 bases between them. The CDR3 runs to 14 residues. The germline gives CDR1 SGDLS, CDR2 YYNGEE. The chain's CDR3 is CASSVTWSRDEQYF. CDR3 sequence (DNA): TGTGCCAGCAGCGTCACATGGAGCAGGGATGAGCAGTACTTC.

The rearrangement uses TRBV4-3 and TRBJ2-1; 9 nucleotides match TRBD2. This CDR3 is built from 15 residues. Trimming removed 4 bases from V and 4 bases from J; junction bases left unmatched: 5. Germline V gene lookup returns CDR1 LGHNA and CDR2 YSLEER. DNA for the CDR3: TGCGCCAGCAGCCCACGACTAGCGGAATACAATGAGCAGTTCTTC. It translates to CASSPRLAEYNEQFF.